The rows below give T cell receptor beta chains drawn from one sample of a study of early T cells in non-severe SARS-CoV-2 infection. TCRdb redid the calling of the 5' RACE reads with MiXCR, one entry per CDR3 protein. The repertoire consists of 57,000 or so distinct CDR3 sequences, with about 12% occurring once and the leading ten covering 0.95% to 1.5%. Sequencing used whole blood, obtained at baseline. The receptors were gathered from an adult who was a healthcare worker with PCR-confirmed SARS-CoV-2 infection or an uninfected control (not recorded which). The donor label of this sample is uncertain. Both conserved end residues are part of each CDR3. The D gene is left open where the match is weak. The size of a clone is reported for some rows only, either as once, few or many, or as a class for expanded clones.

j_gene,len,abundance,d_gene,v_gene,CDR3aa,CDR3nt
TRBJ2-1,17,few,-,TRBV10-1,CASSESRQQMTYNEQFF,TGCGCCAGCAGTGAGTCGAGGCAACAGATGACCTACAATGAGCAGTTCTTC
TRBJ2-1,15,many,-,TRBV5-1,CASSLTGSRHNEQFF,TGCGCCAGCAGCTTAACGGGGTCGAGACACAATGAGCAGTTCTTC
TRBJ2-3,15,once,-,TRBV30,CAWSVRPPVGDTQYF,TGTGCCTGGAGTGTACGTCCCCCTGTGGGAGATACGCAGTATTTT
TRBJ2-3,14,many,TRBD2,TRBV12-3/TRBV12-4,CASSQRDRTDTQYF,TGTGCCAGCAGCCAGCGGGACCGCACAGATACGCAGTATTTT
TRBJ1-1,13,few,-,TRBV5-1,CATALELNTEAFF,TGCGCCACCGCCCTTGAGTTGAACACTGAAGCTTTCTTT
TRBJ1-3,14,many,-,TRBV20-1,CSARAGGNGNTIYF,TGCAGTGCTAGAGCCGGGGGTAACGGAAACACCATATATTTT
TRBJ2-6,16,-,TRBD2,TRBV2,CATESLAGAGANVLTF,TGTGCCACCGAATCCCTAGCGGGGGCGGGGGCCAACGTCCTGACTTTC
TRBJ1-2,11,-,-,TRBV5-4,CASSSRYGYTF,TGTGCCAGCAGCTCACGGTATGGCTACACCTTC
TRBJ2-2,17,few,TRBD1,TRBV27,CASTTSDRGHVGGELFF,TGTGCCAGCACCACATCGGACAGGGGGCATGTAGGCGGGGAGCTGTTTTTT
TRBJ2-2,16,-,-,TRBV18,CASSPRQGKNAGELFF,TGTGCCAGCTCACCAAGGCAGGGAAAGAACGCCGGGGAGCTGTTTTTT
TRBJ1-2,16,many,-,TRBV18,CASSPSLYVQARGYTF,TGTGCCAGCTCACCAAGTTTGTACGTACAGGCACGTGGCTACACCTTC
TRBJ1-4,14,-,-,TRBV19,CASSIPTSNEKLFF,TGTGCCAGTAGTATCCCGACGTCTAATGAAAAACTGTTTTTT
TRBJ2-6,14,-,-,TRBV19,CASSQISGANVLTF,TGTGCCAGTAGCCAGATTTCTGGGGCCAACGTCCTGACTTTC
TRBJ2-1,12,-,TRBD2,TRBV12-3/TRBV12-4,CASSLLAGEQFF,TGTGCCAGCAGTTTACTAGCGGGTGAGCAGTTCTTC
TRBJ1-1,11,few,-,TRBV29-1,CSVGAYTEAFF,TGCAGCGTTGGGGCGTACACTGAAGCTTTCTTT
TRBJ1-1,12,once,-,TRBV12-3/TRBV12-4,CASSPSGIQAFF,TGTGCCAGCAGTCCGAGCGGAATACAAGCTTTCTTT
TRBJ2-4,15,few,-,TRBV5-1,CASSLEASAENIQYF,TGCGCCAGCAGCTTGGAGGCTAGCGCTGAAAACATTCAGTACTTC
TRBJ1-5,13,many,TRBD1,TRBV7-6,CASSPDRGQPQHF,TGTGCCAGCAGCCCAGACAGGGGTCAGCCCCAGCATTTT
TRBJ1-1,15,few,-,TRBV12-3/TRBV12-4,CASSLDAGSSTEAFF,TGTGCCAGCAGTTTAGACGCAGGCTCGTCCACTGAAGCTTTCTTT
TRBJ1-1,17,-,-,TRBV5-4,CASSPSERVEEDTEAFF,TGTGCCAGCAGCCCCTCGGAAAGAGTAGAAGAGGACACTGAAGCTTTCTTT
TRBJ2-5,13,few,TRBD1,TRBV29-1,CSGRQGRQETQYF,TGCAGCGGACGACAGGGGCGTCAAGAGACCCAGTACTTC
TRBJ1-1,16,-,TRBD1,TRBV20-1,CSARPGTGGSNTEAFF,TGCAGTGCTAGACCGGGGACAGGGGGGAGTAACACTGAAGCTTTCTTT
TRBJ2-3,14,-,-,TRBV3-1,CASSQQGRTDTQYF,TGTGCCAGCAGCCAGCAGGGGAGGACAGATACGCAGTATTTT
TRBJ2-3,16,-,TRBD2,TRBV6-1,CASSGLAGGSTDTQYF,TGTGCCAGCAGTGGACTAGCGGGGGGGAGCACAGATACGCAGTATTTT
TRBJ1-3,16,-,-,TRBV11-2,CASTQIPGGYGNTIYF,TGTGCCAGCACCCAGATCCCCGGGGGCTACGGAAACACCATATATTTT
TRBJ2-4,19,medium-sized,TRBD1,TRBV28,CASRPLPGTGRLAKNIQYF,TGTGCCAGCAGGCCTTTACCCGGGACAGGGAGACTAGCCAAAAACATTCAGTACTTC